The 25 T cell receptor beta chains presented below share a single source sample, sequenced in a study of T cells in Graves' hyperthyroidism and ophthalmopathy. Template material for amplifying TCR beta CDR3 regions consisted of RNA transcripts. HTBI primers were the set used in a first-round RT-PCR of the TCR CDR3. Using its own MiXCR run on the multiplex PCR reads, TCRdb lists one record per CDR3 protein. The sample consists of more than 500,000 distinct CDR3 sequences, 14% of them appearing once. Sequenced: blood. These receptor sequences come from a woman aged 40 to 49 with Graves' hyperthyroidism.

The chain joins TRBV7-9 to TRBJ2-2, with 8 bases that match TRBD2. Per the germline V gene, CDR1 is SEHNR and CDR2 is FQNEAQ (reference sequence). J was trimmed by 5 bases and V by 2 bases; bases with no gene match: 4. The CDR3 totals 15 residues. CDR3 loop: CASSLILADTGELFF. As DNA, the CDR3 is TGTGCCAGCAGCTTAATACTAGCGGATACCGGGGAGCTGTTTTTT.

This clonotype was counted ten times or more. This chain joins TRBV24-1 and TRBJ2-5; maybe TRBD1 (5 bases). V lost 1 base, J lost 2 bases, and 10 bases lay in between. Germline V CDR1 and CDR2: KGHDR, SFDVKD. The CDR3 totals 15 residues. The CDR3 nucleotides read TGTGCCACCAGTGATTTCCAAGGGGCTCAAGAGACCCAGTACTTC. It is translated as CATSDFQGAQETQYF.

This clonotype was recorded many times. CDR3 nucleotides: TGCGCCAGCAAGCCGGGCGTCACAGATACGCAGTATTTT. Its protein product is CASKPGVTDTQYF. The genes are TRBV5-1 and TRBJ2-3, with unresolved D. The length of the CDR3 is 13 residues. CDR1 and CDR2 (germline): SGHRS, YFSETQ. The germline V and J ends were trimmed by 6 bases and 2 bases, with 10 bases remaining between them.

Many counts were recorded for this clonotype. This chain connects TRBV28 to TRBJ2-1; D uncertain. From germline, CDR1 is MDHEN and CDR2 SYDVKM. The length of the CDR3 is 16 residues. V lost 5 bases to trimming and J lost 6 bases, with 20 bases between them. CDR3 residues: CASSNPRANRGNEQFF. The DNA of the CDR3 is TGTGCCAGCAGTAACCCCCGGGCTAACCGCGGCAATGAGCAGTTCTTC.

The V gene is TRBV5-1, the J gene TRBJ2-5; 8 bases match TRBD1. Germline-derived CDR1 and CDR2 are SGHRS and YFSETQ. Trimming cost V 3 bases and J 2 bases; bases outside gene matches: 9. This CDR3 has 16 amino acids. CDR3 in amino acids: CASSSYSRDRQETQYF. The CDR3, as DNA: TGCGCCAGCAGCTCCTACTCCCGGGACAGGCAAGAGACCCAGTACTTC.

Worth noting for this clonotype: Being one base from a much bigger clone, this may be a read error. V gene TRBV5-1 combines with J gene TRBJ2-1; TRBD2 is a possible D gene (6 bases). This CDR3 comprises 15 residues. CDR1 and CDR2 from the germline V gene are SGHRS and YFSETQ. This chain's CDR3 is CASTYSGEGYNKQFF. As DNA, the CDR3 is TGCGCCAGCACCTATAGCGGAGAGGGATACAATAAGCAGTTCTTC.

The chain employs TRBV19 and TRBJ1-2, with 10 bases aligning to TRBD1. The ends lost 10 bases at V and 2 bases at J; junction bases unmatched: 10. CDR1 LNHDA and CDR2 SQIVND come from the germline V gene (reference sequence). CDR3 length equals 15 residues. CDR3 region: CATGGQGKGNYGYTF. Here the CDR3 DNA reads TGTGCCACCGGGGGACAGGGGAAAGGGAACTATGGCTACACCTTC.

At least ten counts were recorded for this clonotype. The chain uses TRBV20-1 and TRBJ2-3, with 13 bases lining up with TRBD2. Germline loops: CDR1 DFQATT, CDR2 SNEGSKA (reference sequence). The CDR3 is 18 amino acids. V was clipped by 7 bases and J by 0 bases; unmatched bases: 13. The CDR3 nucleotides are TGCAGTGTTAAAACCGGGACTAGCGGGATAGTCAGCACAGATACGCAGTATTTT. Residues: CSVKTGTSGIVSTDTQYF.

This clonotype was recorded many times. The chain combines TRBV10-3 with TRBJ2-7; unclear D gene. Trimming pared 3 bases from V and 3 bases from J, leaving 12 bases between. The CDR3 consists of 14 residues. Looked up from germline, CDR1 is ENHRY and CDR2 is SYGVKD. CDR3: CAISEPRARYEQYF. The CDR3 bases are TGTGCCATCAGTGAACCTAGAGCCCGCTACGAGCAGTACTTC.

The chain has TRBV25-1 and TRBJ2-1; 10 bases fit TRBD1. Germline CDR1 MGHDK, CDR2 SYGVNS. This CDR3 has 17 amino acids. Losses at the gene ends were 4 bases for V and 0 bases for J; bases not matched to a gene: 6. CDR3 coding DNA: TGTGCCAGCAGTGTGGGGACAGGGGATATCTCCTACAATGAGCAGTTCTTC. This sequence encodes CASSVGTGDISYNEQFF.

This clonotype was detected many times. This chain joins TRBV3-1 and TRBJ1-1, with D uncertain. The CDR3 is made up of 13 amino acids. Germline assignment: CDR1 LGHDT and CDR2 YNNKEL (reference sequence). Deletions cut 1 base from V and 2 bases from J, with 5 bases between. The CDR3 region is CASSQGINTEAFF. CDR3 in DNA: TGTGCCAGCAGCCAAGGCATTAACACTGAAGCTTTCTTT.

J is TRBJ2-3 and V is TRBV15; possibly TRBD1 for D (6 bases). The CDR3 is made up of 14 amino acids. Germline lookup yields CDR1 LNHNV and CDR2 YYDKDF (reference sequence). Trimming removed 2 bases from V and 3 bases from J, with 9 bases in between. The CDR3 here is CATSRPTGTDTQYF. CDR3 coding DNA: TGTGCCACCAGCAGACCCACAGGGACAGATACGCAGTATTTT.

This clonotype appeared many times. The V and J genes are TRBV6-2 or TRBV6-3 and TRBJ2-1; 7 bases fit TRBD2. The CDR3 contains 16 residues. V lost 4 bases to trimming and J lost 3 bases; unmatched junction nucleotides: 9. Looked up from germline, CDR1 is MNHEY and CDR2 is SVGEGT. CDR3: CASSSLGLVGYNEQFF. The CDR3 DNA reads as TGTGCCAGCAGTTCTCTAGGACTAGTAGGCTACAATGAGCAGTTCTTC.

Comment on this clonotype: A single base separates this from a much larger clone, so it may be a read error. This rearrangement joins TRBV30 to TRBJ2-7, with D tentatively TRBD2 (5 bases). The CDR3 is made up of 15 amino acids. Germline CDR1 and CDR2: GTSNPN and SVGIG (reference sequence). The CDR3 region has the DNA TGTGCCGGGAGCCCGCGGCGTACTCAATCCTACGAGCAGTACTTC. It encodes CAGSPRRTQSYEQYF.

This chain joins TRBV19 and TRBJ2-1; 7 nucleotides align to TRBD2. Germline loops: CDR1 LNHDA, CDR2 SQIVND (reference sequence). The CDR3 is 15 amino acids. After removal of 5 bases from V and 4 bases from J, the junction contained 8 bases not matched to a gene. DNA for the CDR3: TGTGCCAGTAGTGCGTCCGCGGGAGCTTACAATGAGCAGTTCTTC. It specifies CASSASAGAYNEQFF.

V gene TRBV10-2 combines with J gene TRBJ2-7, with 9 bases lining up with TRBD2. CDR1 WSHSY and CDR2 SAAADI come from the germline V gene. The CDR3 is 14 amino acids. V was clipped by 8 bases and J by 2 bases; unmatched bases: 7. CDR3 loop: CASSPSGATYEQYF. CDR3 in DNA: TGCGCCAGCTCCCCTAGCGGGGCCACCTACGAGCAGTACTTC.

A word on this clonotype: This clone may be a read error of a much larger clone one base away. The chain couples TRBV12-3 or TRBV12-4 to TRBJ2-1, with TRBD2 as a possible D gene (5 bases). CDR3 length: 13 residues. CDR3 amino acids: CASSLRGYSEQFF. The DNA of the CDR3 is TGTGCCAGCAGTTTGAGAGGGTACAGTGAGCAGTTCTTC.

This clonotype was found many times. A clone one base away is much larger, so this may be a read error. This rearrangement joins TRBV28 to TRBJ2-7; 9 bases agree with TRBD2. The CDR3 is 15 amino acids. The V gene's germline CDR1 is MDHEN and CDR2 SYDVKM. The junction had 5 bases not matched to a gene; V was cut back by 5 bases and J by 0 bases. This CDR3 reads CASSRISGSSYEQYF. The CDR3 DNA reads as TGTGCCAGCAGTAGGATTAGCGGGAGCTCCTACGAGCAGTACTTC.

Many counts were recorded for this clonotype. The CDR3 DNA is TGTGCCAGCAGCTTAGCGCCACAGGGCCAATTACTAAACTATGGCTACACCTTC. Amino acids: CASSLAPQGQLLNYGYTF. This rearrangement joins TRBV7-9 to TRBJ1-2, with D maybe TRBD1 (6 bases). Trimming shortened V by 0 bases and J by 2 bases, and 19 bases separated the two germline ends. Germline V gene lookup returns CDR1 SEHNR and CDR2 FQNEAQ (reference sequence). CDR3 length: 18 amino acids. The entire variable domain, with the rest obtained from reference TRBV7-9 and TRBJ1-2, is as follows: DTGVSQNPRHKITKRGQNVTFRCDPISEHNRLYWYRQTLGQGPEFLTYFQNEAQLEKSRLLSDRFSAERPKGSFSTLEIQRTEQGDSAMYLCASSLAPQGQLLNYGYTFGSGTRLTVV.

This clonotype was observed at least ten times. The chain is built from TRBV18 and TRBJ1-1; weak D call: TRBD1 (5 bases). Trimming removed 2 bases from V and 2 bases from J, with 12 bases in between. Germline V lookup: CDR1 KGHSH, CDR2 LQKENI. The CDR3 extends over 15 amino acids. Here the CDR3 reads CASSPYRGPNTEAFF. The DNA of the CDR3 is TGTGCCAGCTCACCATACCGGGGCCCAAACACTGAAGCTTTCTTT.

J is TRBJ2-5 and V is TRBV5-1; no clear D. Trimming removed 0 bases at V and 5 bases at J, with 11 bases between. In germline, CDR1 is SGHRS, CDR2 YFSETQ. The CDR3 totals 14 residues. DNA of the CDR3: TGCGCCAGCAGCTTGGAAGGAGATATGGAGACCCAGTACTTC. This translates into CASSLEGDMETQYF.

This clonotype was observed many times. CDR3 sequence: CASSLSGLAGGDNEQFF. Here the CDR3 DNA reads TGTGCCAGCAGTTTAAGCGGACTAGCGGGAGGGGACAATGAGCAGTTCTTC. The J gene is TRBJ2-1, the V gene TRBV27; 15 bases align to TRBD2. The CDR3 consists of 17 residues. The V and J ends lost 2 bases and 5 bases, in that order; junction bases with no gene match: 4. Germline V CDR1 and CDR2: MNHEY, SMNVEV (reference sequence).

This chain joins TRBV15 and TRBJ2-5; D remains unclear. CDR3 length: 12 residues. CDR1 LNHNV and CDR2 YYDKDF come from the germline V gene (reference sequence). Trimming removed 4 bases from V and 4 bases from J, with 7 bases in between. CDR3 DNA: TGTGCCACCAGCAACCACGGAGAGACCCAGTACTTC. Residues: CATSNHGETQYF.

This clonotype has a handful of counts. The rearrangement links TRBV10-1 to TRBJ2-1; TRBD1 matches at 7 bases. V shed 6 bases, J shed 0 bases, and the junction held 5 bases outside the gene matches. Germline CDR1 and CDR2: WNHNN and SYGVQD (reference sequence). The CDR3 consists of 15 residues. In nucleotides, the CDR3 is TGCGCCAGCAGCCCGGACAGGAACTCCTACAATGAGCAGTTCTTC. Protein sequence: CASSPDRNSYNEQFF.

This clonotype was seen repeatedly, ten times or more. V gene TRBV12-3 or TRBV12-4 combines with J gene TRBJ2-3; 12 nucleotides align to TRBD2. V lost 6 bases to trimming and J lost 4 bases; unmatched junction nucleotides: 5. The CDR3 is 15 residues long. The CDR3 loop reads CASSRRLAGADTQYF. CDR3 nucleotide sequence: TGTGCCAGCAGCCGGAGACTAGCGGGAGCAGATACGCAGTATTTT.